This TCR beta chain appears in the sequencing data of a study of blood T cells in healthy people across ages. Whole-study findings and limits: PBMCs that were unsorted prevented a conclusive naive versus antigen-experienced comparison.

This clonotype occurred many times. Its specificity is unknown. The CDR3 is 15 amino acids. Between the trimmed V and J ends, which lost 2 bases and 2 bases, there was a span of 15 bases. CDR1 is DFQATT, CDR2 SNEGSKA, per germline (reference sequence). Every donor contributed around 10 milliliters of peripheral blood by blood draw. The amount of total RNA extracted per sample was at least 6 micrograms. Primed by a sample-barcoded 5' primer and a J-beta primer mix, a second PCR proceeded for 7 to 11 cycles. TCRdb called the 5' RACE reads again in MiXCR, with one record for every CDR3 protein. The sample contains 700,000 or so distinct CDR3 sequences, about 20% of which appear only once.

Sequencing was done on a sample of blood. The sequence derives from a man between 65 and 85 years old in good health. The chain combines TRBV20-1 with TRBJ2-5; D ambiguous. In DNA, the CDR3 is TGCAGTGCTAGACCCCCTTTTGGGGAACAAGAGACCCAGTACTTC. Its translation is CSARPPFGEQETQYF.